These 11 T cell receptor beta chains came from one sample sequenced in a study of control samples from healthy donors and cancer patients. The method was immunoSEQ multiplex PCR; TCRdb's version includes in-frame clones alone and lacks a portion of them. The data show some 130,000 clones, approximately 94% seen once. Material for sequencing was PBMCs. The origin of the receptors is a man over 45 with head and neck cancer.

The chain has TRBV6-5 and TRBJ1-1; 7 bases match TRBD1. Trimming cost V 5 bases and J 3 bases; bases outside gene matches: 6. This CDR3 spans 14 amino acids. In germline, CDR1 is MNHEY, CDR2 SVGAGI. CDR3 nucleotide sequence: TGTGCCAGCAGTCCGTGGACAGGATACACTGAAGCTTTCTTT. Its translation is CASSPWTGYTEAFF.

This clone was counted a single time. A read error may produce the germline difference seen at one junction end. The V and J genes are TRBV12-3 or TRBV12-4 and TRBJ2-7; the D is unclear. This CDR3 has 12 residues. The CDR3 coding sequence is TGTGCCAGCAGTTCAGGTCGACTCGAGAAGTACTTC. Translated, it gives CASSSGRLEKYF.

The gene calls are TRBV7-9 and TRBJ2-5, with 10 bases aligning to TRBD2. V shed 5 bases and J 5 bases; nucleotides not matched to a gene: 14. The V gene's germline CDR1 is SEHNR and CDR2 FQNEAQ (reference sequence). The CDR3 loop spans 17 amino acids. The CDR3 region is CASSPSGRLAGVETQYF. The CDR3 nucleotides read TGTGCCAGCAGCCCCTCCGGTCGGCTAGCGGGGGTGGAGACCCAGTACTTC. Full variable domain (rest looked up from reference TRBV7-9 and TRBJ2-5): DTGVSQNPRHKITKRGQNVTFRCDPISEHNRLYWYRQTLGQGPEFLTYFQNEAQLEKSRLLSDRFSAERPKGSFSTLEIQRTEQGDSAMYLCASSPSGRLAGVETQYFGPGTRLLVL.

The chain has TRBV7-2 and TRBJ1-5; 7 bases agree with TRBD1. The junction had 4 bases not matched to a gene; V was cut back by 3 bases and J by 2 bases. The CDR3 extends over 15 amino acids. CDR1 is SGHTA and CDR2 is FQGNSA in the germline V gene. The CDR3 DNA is TGTGCCAGCAGCTTCGACAGGGTGGGCAATCAGCCCCAGCATTTT. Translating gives CASSFDRVGNQPQHF.

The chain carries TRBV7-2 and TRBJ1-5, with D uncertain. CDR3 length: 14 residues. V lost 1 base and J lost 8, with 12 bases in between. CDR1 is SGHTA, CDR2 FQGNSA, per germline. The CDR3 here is CASSLESGEKPQHF. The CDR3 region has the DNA TGTGCCAGCAGCTTAGAATCTGGTGAGAAGCCCCAGCATTTT.

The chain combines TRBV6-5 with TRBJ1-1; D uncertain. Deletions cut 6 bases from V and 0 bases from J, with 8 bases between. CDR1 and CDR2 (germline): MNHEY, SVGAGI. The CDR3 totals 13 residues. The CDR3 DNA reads TGTGCCAGCAGGCAGATTATGAACACTGAAGCTTTCTTT. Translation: CASRQIMNTEAFF.

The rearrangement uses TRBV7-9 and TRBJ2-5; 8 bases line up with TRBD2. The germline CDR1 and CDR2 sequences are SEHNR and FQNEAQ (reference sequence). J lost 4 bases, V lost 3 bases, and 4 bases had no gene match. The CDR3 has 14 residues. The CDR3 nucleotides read TGTGCCAGCAGCTTCCGGGGGGGCGGAGAGACCCAGTACTTC. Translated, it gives CASSFRGGGETQYF.

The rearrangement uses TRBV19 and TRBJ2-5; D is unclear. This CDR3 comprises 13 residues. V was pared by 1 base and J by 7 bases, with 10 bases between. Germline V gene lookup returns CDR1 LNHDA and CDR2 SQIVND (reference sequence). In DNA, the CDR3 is TGTGCCAGTAGTATAGTGGCCCTCGGGACCCAGTACTTC. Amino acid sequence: CASSIVALGTQYF.

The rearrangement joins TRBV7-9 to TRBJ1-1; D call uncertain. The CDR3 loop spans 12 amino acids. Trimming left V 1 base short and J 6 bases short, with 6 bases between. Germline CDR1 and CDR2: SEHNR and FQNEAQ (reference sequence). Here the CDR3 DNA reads TGTGCCAGCAGCTTAGTACCATCTGAAGCTTTCTTT. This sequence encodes CASSLVPSEAFF. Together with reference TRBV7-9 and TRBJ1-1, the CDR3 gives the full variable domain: DTGVSQNPRHKITKRGQNVTFRCDPISEHNRLYWYRQTLGQGPEFLTYFQNEAQLEKSRLLSDRFSAERPKGSFSTLEIQRTEQGDSAMYLCASSLVPSEAFFGQGTRLTVV.

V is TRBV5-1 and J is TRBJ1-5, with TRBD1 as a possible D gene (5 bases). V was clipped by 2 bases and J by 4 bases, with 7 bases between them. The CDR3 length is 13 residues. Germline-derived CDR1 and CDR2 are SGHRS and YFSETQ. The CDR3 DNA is TGCGCCAGCAGCTTCGAGGGGAATCAGCCCCAGCATTTT. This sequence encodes CASSFEGNQPQHF. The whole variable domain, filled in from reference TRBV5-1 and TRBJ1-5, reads KAGVTQTPRYLIKTRGQQVTLSCSPISGHRSVSWYQQTPGQGLQFLFEYFSETQRNKGNFPGRFSGRQFSNSRSEMNVSTLELGDSALYLCASSFEGNQPQHFGDGTRLSIL.

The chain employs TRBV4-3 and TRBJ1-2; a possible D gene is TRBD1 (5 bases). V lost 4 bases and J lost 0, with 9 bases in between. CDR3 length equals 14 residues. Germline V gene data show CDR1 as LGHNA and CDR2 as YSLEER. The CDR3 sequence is CASSPDTTNYGYTF. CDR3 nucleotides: TGCGCCAGCAGCCCGGACACCACTAACTATGGCTACACCTTC.